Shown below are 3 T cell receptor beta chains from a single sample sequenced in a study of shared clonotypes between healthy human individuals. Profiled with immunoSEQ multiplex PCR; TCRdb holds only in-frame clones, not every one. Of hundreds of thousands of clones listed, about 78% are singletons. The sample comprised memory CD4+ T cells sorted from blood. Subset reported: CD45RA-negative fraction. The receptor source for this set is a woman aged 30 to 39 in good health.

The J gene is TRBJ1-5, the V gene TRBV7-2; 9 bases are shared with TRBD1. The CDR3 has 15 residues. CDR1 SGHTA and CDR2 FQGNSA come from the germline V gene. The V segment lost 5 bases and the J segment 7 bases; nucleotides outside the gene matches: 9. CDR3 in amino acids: CASSPRTGGAQPQHF. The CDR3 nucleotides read TGTGCCAGCAGCCCCAGAACAGGGGGCGCGCAGCCCCAGCATTTT. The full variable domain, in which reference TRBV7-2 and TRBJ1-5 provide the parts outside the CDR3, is GAGVSQSPSNKVTEKGKDVELRCDPISGHTALYWYRQSLGQGLEFLIYFQGNSAPDKSGLPSDRFSAERTGGSVSTLTIQRTQQEDSAVYLCASSPRTGGAQPQHFGDGTRLSIL.

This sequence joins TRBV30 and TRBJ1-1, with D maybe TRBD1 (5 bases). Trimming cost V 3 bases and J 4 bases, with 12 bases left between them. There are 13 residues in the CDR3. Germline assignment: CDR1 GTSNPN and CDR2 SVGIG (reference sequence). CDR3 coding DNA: TGTGCCTGGAGCCGGGGCGCCGGCACTGAAGCTTTCTTT. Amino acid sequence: CAWSRGAGTEAFF. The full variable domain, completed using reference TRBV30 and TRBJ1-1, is SQTIHQWPATLVQPVGSPLSLECTVEGTSNPNLYWYRQAAGRGLQLLFYSVGIGQISSEVPQNLSASRPQDRQFILSSKKLLLSDSGFYLCAWSRGAGTEAFFGQGTRLTVV.

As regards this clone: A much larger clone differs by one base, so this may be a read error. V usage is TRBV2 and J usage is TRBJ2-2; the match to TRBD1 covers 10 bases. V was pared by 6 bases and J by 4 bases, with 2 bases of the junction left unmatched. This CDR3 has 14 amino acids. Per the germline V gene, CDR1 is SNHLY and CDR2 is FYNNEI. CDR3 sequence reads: CASSRTGGTGELFF. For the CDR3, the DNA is TGTGCCAGCAGCCGGACAGGGGGCACCGGGGAGCTGTTTTTT.